This entry lists 23 T cell receptor beta chains sequenced from one sample in a study of T-cell reconstitution after alpha-beta-depleted transplantation in children (dated by TCRdb to about 2016). Libraries were prepared through PCR. For sequencing, an Illumina HiSeq 2500 was employed. To normalize quantification of the TCRbeta repertoire, the TCR libraries were built with molecular barcoding that relied on unique molecular identifiers. The public reads were run again by TCRdb, first through fastp at Q25 and then through MiXCR, and only productive beta chains were kept. Records with the same CDR3 protein are collapsed into one entry carrying the most frequent genes and DNA. Across this sample there are roughly 610,000 distinct CDR3 sequences, with over 9.5% seen only once. Jointly, the top ten make up less than 5% of the sample. Sequencing used PBMCs from the stem cell graft donor, obtained from the stem cell graft. The receptor set was obtained from a human donor who donated a stem cell graft to a child with acute myeloid leukemia.

This clonotype was observed a few times. The chain recombines TRBV7-2 with TRBJ2-7, with 13 positions matching TRBD2. Germline V gene lookup returns CDR1 SGHTA and CDR2 FQGNSA. The CDR3 has 16 residues. J lost 6 bases, V lost 5 bases, and 10 bases had no gene match. The CDR3 DNA follows: TGTGCCAGCAGCGAACCGGGACTAGCGGGAAGATCCGAGCAGTACTTC. Protein product: CASSEPGLAGRSEQYF.

The chain links TRBV29-1 to TRBJ2-7; D may be TRBD1 or TRBD2 (5 bases each). Trimming shortened V by 7 bases and J by 3 bases, and 16 bases separated the two germline ends. CDR1 is SQVTM and CDR2 is ANQGSEA in the germline V gene. The CDR3 consists of 13 residues. The CDR3, as DNA: TGCAGCGCTATCCGGGACCGAAGCTACGAGCAGTACTTC. Translating gives CSAIRDRSYEQYF.

This clonotype was picked up many times. This rearrangement joins TRBV24-1 to TRBJ2-3; D is uncertain. The CDR3 sequence is 16 residues long. With 4 bases removed from V and 0 bases from J, the gap between germline ends came to 13 bases. Germline values: CDR1 KGHDR, CDR2 SFDVKD. CDR3 sequence (DNA): TGTGCCACCAGTGAGAGACGGGCAGAGAGCACAGATACGCAGTATTTT. Residues: CATSERRAESTDTQYF.

The table lists this clonotype with a few counts. The rearrangement links TRBV20-1 to TRBJ1-5; a possible D gene is TRBD1 (6 bases). V lost 6 bases and J lost 1, with 7 bases in between. Germline V gives CDR1 DFQATT, CDR2 SNEGSKA (reference sequence). The CDR3 length is 12 residues. CDR3 sequence (DNA): TGCAGTGCAGGACAGAGCAATCAGCCCCAGCATTTT. This codes for CSAGQSNQPQHF.

This chain connects TRBV5-1 to TRBJ2-1; TRBD2 matches at 7 bases. There are 15 residues in the CDR3. Per the germline V gene, CDR1 is SGHRS and CDR2 is YFSETQ. Unmatched junction bases numbered 11, after V lost 6 bases and J lost 5 bases. The CDR3 DNA follows: TGCGCCAGCACCGGGAGGCCTAGCGGTAACAATGAGCAGTTCTTC. Protein sequence: CASTGRPSGNNEQFF.

The J gene is TRBJ1-1, the V gene TRBV7-8; maybe TRBD1 (6 bases). CDR3 length: 15 amino acids. The ends were cut back, 4 bases at V and 4 bases at J, with 16 bases in the middle. CDR1 and CDR2 (germline): SGHVS, FQNEAQ. The CDR3 loop reads CASSYEGGSGTEAFF. DNA of the CDR3: TGTGCCAGCAGCTATGAGGGGGGGTCGGGCACTGAAGCTTTCTTT.

V and J are TRBV27 and TRBJ2-1; 7 bases are shared with TRBD2. Per the germline V gene, CDR1 is MNHEY and CDR2 is SMNVEV (reference sequence). The CDR3 runs to 14 residues. J was trimmed by 6 bases and V by 7 bases; bases with no gene match: 9. CDR3 coding DNA: TGTGCCAGCAAAGGCCCAGCGGGGCCCAATGAGCAGTTCTTC. Translated: CASKGPAGPNEQFF.

This clonotype was detected a few times. V usage is TRBV12-3 or TRBV12-4 and J usage is TRBJ2-1; D is uncertain. Trimming pared 4 bases from V and 3 bases from J, leaving 13 bases between. The CDR3 loop spans 15 amino acids. The CDR3, as DNA: TGTGCCAGCAGTTACGGCAGGTCTAACTACAATGAGCAGTTCTTC. This encodes CASSYGRSNYNEQFF.

This chain connects TRBV27 to TRBJ2-7, with 9 nucleotides matching TRBD1. Losses at the gene ends were 6 bases for V and 4 bases for J; bases not matched to a gene: 13. The germline V gene has CDR1 MNHEY and CDR2 SMNVEV (reference sequence). The CDR3 has 16 amino acids. The CDR3 DNA follows: TGTGCCAGCAGCGGAAACCAGGGGACAGGGAGGTACGAGCAGTACTTC. Translated, it gives CASSGNQGTGRYEQYF.

This clonotype was counted between two and nine times. The genes are TRBV4-2 and TRBJ1-2; D is ambiguous. The CDR3 is 13 amino acids. Germline V gene data show CDR1 as LGHNA and CDR2 as YNFKEQ. Trimming removed 9 bases from V and 4 bases from J, with 15 bases in between. CDR3 residues: CARTRKAFYGYTF. CDR3 nucleotides: TGTGCCAGAACGAGAAAGGCGTTCTATGGCTACACCTTC.

This clonotype has ten or more counts. The chain carries TRBV12-3 or TRBV12-4 and TRBJ2-2; the match to TRBD2 covers 9 bases. CDR3 length equals 15 residues. Trimming at V came to 9 bases and at J to 4 bases, leaving 9 bases not matched to a gene. The CDR3 sequence: CASRRAGGGTGELFF. DNA for the CDR3: TGTGCCAGTAGAAGAGCGGGAGGCGGCACCGGGGAGCTGTTTTTT.

The V call is TRBV4-2, the J call TRBJ2-1; TRBD1 matches at 8 bases. The CDR3 has 17 residues. J was trimmed by 4 bases and V by 0 bases; bases with no gene match: 8. The germline V gene has CDR1 LGHNA and CDR2 YNFKEQ. The CDR3 here is CASSQEAGGPPYNEQFF. CDR3 in DNA: TGTGCCAGCAGCCAAGAGGCAGGGGGCCCTCCATACAATGAGCAGTTCTTC.

This clonotype was detected only a few times. The V gene is TRBV5-1, the J gene TRBJ2-4, with 9 bases that match TRBD2. J gave up 5 bases and V 0 bases, and 6 bases lay outside the gene matches. This CDR3 has 16 residues. Germline CDR1 is SGHRS and CDR2 is YFSETQ. CDR3 coding DNA: TGCGCCAGCAGCTTGGCCTTTGGACTAGCGCAAAACATTCAGTACTTC. It specifies CASSLAFGLAQNIQYF.

The CDR3, as DNA: TGTGCCAGCAGTGAATATGGGACAGCAACCTACGAGCAGTACTTC. Translating gives CASSEYGTATYEQYF. The chain uses TRBV25-1 and TRBJ2-7, with 7 bases fitting TRBD1. There are 15 residues in the CDR3. Germline assignment: CDR1 MGHDK and CDR2 SYGVNS. V was clipped by 0 bases and J by 2 bases; unmatched bases: 4.

This clonotype was seen many times. The gene calls are TRBV28 and TRBJ2-7; either TRBD1 or TRBD2 may supply D (5 bases each). With 10 bases removed from V and 3 bases from J, the gap between germline ends came to 16 bases. The CDR3 contains 13 residues. CDR1 is MDHEN, CDR2 SYDVKM, per germline. The CDR3 DNA reads TGTGCCACCACGAGGGCAGGGATCTACGAGCAGTACTTC. Translated: CATTRAGIYEQYF.

This clonotype appeared many times. The gene calls are TRBV6-5 and TRBJ2-2; no clear D. CDR1 and CDR2 from the germline V gene are MNHEY and SVGAGI. Trimming removed 2 bases from V and 4 bases from J, with 5 bases in between. This CDR3 is 13 amino acids long. The CDR3 DNA sequence: TGTGCCAGCAGTTACCAAGCCACCGGGGAGCTGTTTTTT. It encodes CASSYQATGELFF.

This clonotype showed up many times. This sequence joins TRBV11-2 and TRBJ2-5; no clear D. Germline assignment: CDR1 SGHAT and CDR2 FQNNGV. CDR3 length: 15 residues. Trimming removed 1 base from V and 0 bases from J, with 9 bases in between. CDR3 sequence: CASSLVGQNQETQYF. The CDR3 DNA is TGTGCCAGCAGCTTAGTTGGCCAGAACCAAGAGACCCAGTACTTC.

This clonotype was seen at least ten times. The chain uses TRBV11-3 and TRBJ2-2, with 9 bases that match TRBD2. Germline CDR1 and CDR2: SGHNT and YENEEA. Losses at the gene ends were 7 bases for V and 1 base for J; bases not matched to a gene: 10. The CDR3 is 17 residues long. The CDR3 loop reads CASTQGGRALNTGELFF. As DNA, the CDR3 is TGTGCCAGCACCCAAGGCGGGAGGGCTTTGAACACCGGGGAGCTGTTTTTT.

This clonotype was observed a few times. This sequence joins TRBV28 and TRBJ2-7, with D unclear. The ends were cut back, 4 bases at V and 4 bases at J, with 11 bases in the middle. There are 13 residues in the CDR3. From germline, CDR1 is MDHEN and CDR2 SYDVKM. CDR3 in amino acids: CASSSQWEYEQYF. For the CDR3, the DNA is TGTGCCAGCAGTTCCCAGTGGGAATACGAGCAGTACTTC.

In the case of this clonotype: A junction boundary mismatches the germline segment, possibly from a read error. The chain has TRBV12-3 or TRBV12-4 and TRBJ1-5; D gene ambiguous. This CDR3 is built from 12 residues. CDR3 sequence: CASSLEGQPQPF. For the CDR3, the DNA is TGTGCCAGCAGTTTAGAAGGTCAGCCCCAGCCTTTT.

V is TRBV2 and J is TRBJ1-5; D gene ambiguous. Germline values: CDR1 SNHLY, CDR2 FYNNEI. Trimming took 0 bases from V and 3 from J, leaving 9 bases between them. This CDR3 comprises 15 residues. The CDR3 nucleotides read TGTGCCAGCAGTGAAGCATCAGTTACCAATCAGCCCCAGCATTTT. Its protein product is CASSEASVTNQPQHF.

This clonotype was seen only a few times. The V and J genes are TRBV29-1 and TRBJ2-5; perhaps TRBD1 as D (5 bases). V lost 3 bases to trimming and J lost 13 bases, with 15 bases between them. The germline CDR1 and CDR2 sequences are SQVTM and ANQGSEA. The CDR3 has 11 amino acids. CDR3 coding DNA: TGCAGCGTTGAGTTCATCGACAGTCGGTACTTC. This sequence encodes CSVEFIDSRYF.

This clonotype turned up a few times. The V and J genes are TRBV5-1 and TRBJ1-2, with D unclear. The CDR3 consists of 14 residues. In germline, CDR1 is SGHRS, CDR2 YFSETQ. Trimming cost V 4 bases and J 5 bases, with 15 bases left between them. The CDR3 DNA follows: TGCGCCAGCAGCCCAAGGACTGACATTTATGGCTACACCTTC. Translating gives CASSPRTDIYGYTF.